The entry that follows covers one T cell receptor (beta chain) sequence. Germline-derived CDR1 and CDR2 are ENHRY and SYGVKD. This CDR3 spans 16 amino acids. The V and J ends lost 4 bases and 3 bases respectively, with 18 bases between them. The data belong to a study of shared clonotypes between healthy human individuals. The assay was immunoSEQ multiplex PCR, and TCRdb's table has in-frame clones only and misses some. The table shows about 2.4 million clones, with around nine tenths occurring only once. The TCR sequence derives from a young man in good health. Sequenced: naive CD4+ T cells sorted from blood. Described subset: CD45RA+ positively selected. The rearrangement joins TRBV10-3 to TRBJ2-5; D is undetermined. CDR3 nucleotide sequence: TGTGCCATCAGTGGAGTCACTGGCGGCACCAAAGAGACCCAGTACTTC. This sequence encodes CAISGVTGGTKETQYF.